The T cell receptor (beta chain) described here comes from a study of early stage breast cancer tumors. Findings and limits, study-wide: Tumor and normal breast were distinguished via blood comparison in about 90% of the 16 patients.

TCRdb's copy holds only in-frame clones and misses some; the assay was immunoSEQ multiplex PCR. The data contain about 8,400 clones, about 80% of them seen just once; the ten biggest clones take up around 7.9%. Often about 90-310 mg of normal breast tissue was needed for DNA. V lost 3 bases, J lost 2 bases, and 7 bases stayed unmatched. There are 15 residues in the CDR3. Germline CDR1 is SGDLS and CDR2 is YYNGEE. About this clone: Its specificity is unknown.

This chain links TRBV9 with TRBJ1-2, with 7 bases identical to TRBD1. The clonotype comes from a person between 55 and 69 years old with breast cancer. Sequenced sample: normal breast tissue next to the tumor. In DNA form, the CDR3 reads TGTGCCAGCAGCGCTCGGACAGGCCGCAACTATGGCTACACCTTC. Translation gives CASSARTGRNYGYTF.